The present T cell receptor beta chain was sequenced within a study of low-dose radiotherapy and immunotherapy resistance in tumors. In the study overall: Both drugs were delivered intravenously to patients (nivolumab 240 mg every two weeks and ipilimumab 1 mg/kg every six weeks).

Specified time point: before trial treatment. Treatment combined nivolumab, ipilimumab, aspirin, low-dose cyclophosphamide and low-dose radiotherapy in a dose-escalation trial. Advanced solid tumors lacking tumor-infiltrating lymphocytes were present in eligible patients. V dropped 0 bases and J dropped 5 bases, with 11 bases sitting between them. Germline CDR1 and CDR2: MGHRA and YSYEKL. CDR3 length: 14 amino acids. TRAV- and TRBV-specific primers, spanning alpha and beta chains, primed first-strand cDNA. Both a constant-region primer and a V-primer adapter served to amplify TCRs across roughly 22 PCR cycles. TCRdb reprocessed the reads via MiXCR and lists one record per CDR3 protein. The table includes some 71,000 distinct CDR3 sequences, more than 25% detected once. This clonotype was counted ten times or more.

Specimen: PBMCs, collected before treatment. The chain recombines TRBV4-1 with TRBJ2-7, with no clear D. The receptor's source is a female donor with ovarian cancer. CDR3 DNA sequence: TGCGCCAGCAGCCAAGAGGATCGGTCAAACGAGCAGTACTTC. Translation gives CASSQEDRSNEQYF.